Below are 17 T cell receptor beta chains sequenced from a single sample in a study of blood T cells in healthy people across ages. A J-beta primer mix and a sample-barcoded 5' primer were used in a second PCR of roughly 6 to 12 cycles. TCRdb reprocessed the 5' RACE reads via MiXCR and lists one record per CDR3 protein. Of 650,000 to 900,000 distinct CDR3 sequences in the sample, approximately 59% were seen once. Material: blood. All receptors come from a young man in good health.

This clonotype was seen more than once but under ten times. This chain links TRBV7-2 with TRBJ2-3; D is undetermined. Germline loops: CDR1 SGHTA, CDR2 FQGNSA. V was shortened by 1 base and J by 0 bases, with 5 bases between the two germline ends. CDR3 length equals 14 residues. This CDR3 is CASSLEYSTDTQYF. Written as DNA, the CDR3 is TGTGCCAGCAGCTTAGAGTACAGCACAGATACGCAGTATTTT.

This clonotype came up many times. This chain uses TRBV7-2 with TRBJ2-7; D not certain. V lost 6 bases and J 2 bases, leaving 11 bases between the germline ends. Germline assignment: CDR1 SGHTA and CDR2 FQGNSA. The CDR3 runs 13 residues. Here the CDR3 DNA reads TGTGCCAGCAGTCTGGACGGACCCTACGAGCAGTACTTC. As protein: CASSLDGPYEQYF.

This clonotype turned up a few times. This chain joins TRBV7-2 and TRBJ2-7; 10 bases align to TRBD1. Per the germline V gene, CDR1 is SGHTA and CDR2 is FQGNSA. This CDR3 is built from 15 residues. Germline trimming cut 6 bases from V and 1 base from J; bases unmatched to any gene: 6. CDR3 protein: CASSLTGQGSYEQYF. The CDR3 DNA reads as TGTGCCAGCAGTTTAACGGGACAGGGGTCCTACGAGCAGTACTTC.

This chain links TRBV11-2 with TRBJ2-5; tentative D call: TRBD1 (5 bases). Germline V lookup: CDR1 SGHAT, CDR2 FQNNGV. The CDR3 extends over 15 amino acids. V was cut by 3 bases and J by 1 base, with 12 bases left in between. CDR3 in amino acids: CASSFSGYSQETQYF. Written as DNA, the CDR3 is TGTGCCAGCAGCTTCTCAGGGTACTCCCAAGAGACCCAGTACTTC.

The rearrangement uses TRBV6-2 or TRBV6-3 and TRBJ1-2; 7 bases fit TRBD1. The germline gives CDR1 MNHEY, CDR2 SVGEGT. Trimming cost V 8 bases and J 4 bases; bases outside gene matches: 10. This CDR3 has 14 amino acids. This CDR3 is CASDRQGNGYGYTF. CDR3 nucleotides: TGTGCCAGCGACCGACAGGGAAACGGCTATGGCTACACCTTC.

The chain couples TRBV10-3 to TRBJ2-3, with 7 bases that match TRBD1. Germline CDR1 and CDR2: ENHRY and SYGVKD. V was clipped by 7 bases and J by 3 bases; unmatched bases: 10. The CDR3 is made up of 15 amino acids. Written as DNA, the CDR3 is TGTGCCATCACTTTAACAGGGGTCAAAACAGATACGCAGTATTTT. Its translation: CAITLTGVKTDTQYF.

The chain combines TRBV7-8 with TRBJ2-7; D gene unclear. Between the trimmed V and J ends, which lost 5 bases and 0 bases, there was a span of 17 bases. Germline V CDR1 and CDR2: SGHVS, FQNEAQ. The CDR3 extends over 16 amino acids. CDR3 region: CASSLGWTASSYEQYF. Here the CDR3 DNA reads TGTGCCAGCAGCCTGGGGTGGACGGCTAGCTCCTACGAGCAGTACTTC.

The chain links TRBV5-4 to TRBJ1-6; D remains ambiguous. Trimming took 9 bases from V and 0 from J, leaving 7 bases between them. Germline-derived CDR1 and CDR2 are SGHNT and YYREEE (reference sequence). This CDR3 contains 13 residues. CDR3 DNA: TGTGCCATTCGACCCTCCTATAATTCACCCCTCCACTTT. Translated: CAIRPSYNSPLHF.

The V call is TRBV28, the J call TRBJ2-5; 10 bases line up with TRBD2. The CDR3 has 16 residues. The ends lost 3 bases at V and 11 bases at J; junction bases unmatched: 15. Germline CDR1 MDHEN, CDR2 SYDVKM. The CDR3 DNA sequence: TGTGCCAGCAGTTTGGCTAGCGGGGGTGCATGGAATGAGCAGTACTTC. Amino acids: CASSLASGGAWNEQYF.

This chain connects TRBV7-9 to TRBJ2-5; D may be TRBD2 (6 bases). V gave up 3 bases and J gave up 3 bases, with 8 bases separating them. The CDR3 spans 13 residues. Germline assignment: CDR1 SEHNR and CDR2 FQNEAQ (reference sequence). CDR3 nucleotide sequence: TGTGCCAGCAGCTTCTGGGGGGAAGAGACCCAGTACTTC. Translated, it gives CASSFWGEETQYF.

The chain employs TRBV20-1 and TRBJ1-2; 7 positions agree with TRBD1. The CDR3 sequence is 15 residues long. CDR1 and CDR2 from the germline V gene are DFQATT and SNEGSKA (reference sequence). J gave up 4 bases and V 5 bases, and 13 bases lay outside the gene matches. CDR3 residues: CSAGTAPLDVYGYTF. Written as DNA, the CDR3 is TGCAGTGCTGGGACAGCACCCCTCGACGTCTATGGCTACACCTTC.

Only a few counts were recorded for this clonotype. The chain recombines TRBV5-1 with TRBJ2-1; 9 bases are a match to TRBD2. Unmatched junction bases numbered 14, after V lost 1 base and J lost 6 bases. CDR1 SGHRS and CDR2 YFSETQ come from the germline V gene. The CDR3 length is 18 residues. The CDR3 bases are TGCGCCAGCAGCTTGAATCCCCCGAGCGGGGGGCTTGGCAATGAGCAGTTCTTC. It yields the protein CASSLNPPSGGLGNEQFF.

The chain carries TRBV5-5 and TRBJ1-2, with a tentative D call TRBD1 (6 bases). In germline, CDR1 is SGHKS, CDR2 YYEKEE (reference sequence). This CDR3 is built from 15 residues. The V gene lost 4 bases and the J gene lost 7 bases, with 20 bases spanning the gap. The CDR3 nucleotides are TGTGCCAGCAGCCCACCCGACAGGTCCCTGGGTGGCTACACCTTC. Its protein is CASSPPDRSLGGYTF.

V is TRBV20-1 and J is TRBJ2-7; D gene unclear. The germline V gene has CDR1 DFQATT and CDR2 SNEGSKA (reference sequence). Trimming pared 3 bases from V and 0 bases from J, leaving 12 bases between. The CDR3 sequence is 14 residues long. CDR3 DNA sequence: TGCAGTGCTAGCGCGTGGGCAGTCTCCTACGAGCAGTACTTC. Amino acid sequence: CSASAWAVSYEQYF.

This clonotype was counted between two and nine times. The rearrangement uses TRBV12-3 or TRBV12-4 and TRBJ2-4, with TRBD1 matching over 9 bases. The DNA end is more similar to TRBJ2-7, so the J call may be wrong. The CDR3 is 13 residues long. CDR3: CASRVGQGYEQYF. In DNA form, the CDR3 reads TGTGCCAGCAGGGTGGGACAGGGCTACGAGCAGTACTTC.

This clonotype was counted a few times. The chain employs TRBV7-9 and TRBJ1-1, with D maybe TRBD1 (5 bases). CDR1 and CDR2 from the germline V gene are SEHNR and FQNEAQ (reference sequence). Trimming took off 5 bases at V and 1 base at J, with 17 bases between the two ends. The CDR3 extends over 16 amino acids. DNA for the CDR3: TGTGCCAGCAGCCCCGAGAGCCAGACAGCGAACACTGAAGCTTTCTTT. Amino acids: CASSPESQTANTEAFF.

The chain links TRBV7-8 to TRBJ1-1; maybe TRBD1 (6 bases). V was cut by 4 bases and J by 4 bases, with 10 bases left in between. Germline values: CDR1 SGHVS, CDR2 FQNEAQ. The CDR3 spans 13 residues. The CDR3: CASSSDSGTEAFF. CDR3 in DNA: TGTGCCAGCAGCTCGGACAGTGGCACTGAAGCTTTCTTT. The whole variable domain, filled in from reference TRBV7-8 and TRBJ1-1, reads GAGVSQSPRYKVAKRGQDVALRCDPISGHVSLFWYQQALGQGPEFLTYFQNEAQLDKSGLPSDRFFAERPEGSVSTLKIQRTQQEDSAVYLCASSSDSGTEAFFGQGTRLTVV.